The rows below give T cell receptor beta chains drawn from one sample of a study of PD-1 blockade in classical Hodgkin lymphoma. Sequencing used immunoSEQ multiplex PCR; TCRdb keeps in-frame clones, though not all of them. The repertoire consists of 100,000 to 120,000 clones, with roughly nine tenths occurring once and the leading ten covering roughly 19%. This specimen consisted of peripheral blood mononuclear cells (PBMCs), obtained before the fourth cycle of nivolumab. Receptors were obtained from a human donor with classical Hodgkin lymphoma. Each CDR3 is given with its conserved first and last residue. A D gene is named only where the DNA matches it firmly. Expanded clones get a size class; other rows say once, few or many, or leave the size out.

j_call clone_size v_call d_call cdr3_aa cdr3_nt
TRBJ2-5 - TRBV28 - CASSLGFQPETQYF TGTGCCAGCAGTTTGGGGTTCCAGCCCGAGACCCAGTACTTC
TRBJ2-2 - TRBV27 - CASSWRGGGVTNTGELFF TGTGCCAGCAGTTGGCGCGGGGGCGGAGTAACGAACACCGGGGAGCTGTTTTTT
TRBJ2-1 once TRBV7-2 TRBD2 CASSFEGLAGGNEQFF TGTGCCAGCAGCTTCGAGGGACTAGCGGGAGGGAATGAGCAGTTCTTC
TRBJ2-1 once TRBV5-5 - CASRANTPARNEQFF TGTGCCAGCAGGGCCAACACTCCGGCTAGGAATGAGCAGTTCTTC
TRBJ2-3 once TRBV28 TRBD2 CASSSFSGTSTDTQYF TGTGCCAGCAGTTCATTTAGCGGGACAAGCACAGATACGCAGTATTTT
TRBJ1-2 - TRBV9 - CASSPGSVGYTF TGTGCCAGCAGCCCCGGGTCAGTGGGCTACACCTTC
TRBJ1-5 - TRBV28 - CASSLDSNQPQHF TGTGCCAGCAGCCTCGACAGTAATCAGCCCCAGCATTTT
TRBJ1-4 - TRBV27 - CASSPTMGNEKLFF TGTGCCAGCAGTCCGACGATGGGGAATGAAAAACTGTTTTTT
TRBJ2-7 - TRBV5-1 - CASSELGRHEQYF TGCGCCAGCAGCGAGTTAGGAAGGCACGAGCAGTACTTC
TRBJ1-4 - TRBV5-1 - CASSLAGAGGNEKLFF TGCGCCAGCAGCTTGGCTGGGGCTGGGGGTAATGAAAAACTGTTTTTT
TRBJ1-2 - TRBV18 - CASSPRGTGNYGYTF TGTGCCAGCTCACCGCGTGGGACGGGCAACTATGGCTACACCTTC
TRBJ1-3 - TRBV4-1 - CASTQGTLHTNSGNTIYF TGCGCCAGCACCCAAGGGACGCTGCACACAAACTCTGGAAACACCATATATTTT
TRBJ2-7 - TRBV7-6 TRBD1 CASSSLGTGNYEQYF TGTGCCAGCAGCTCGCTGGGGACAGGGAACTACGAGCAGTACTTC
TRBJ2-6 once TRBV5-4 - CATPREVGANVLTF TGTGCCACCCCTCGAGAGGTGGGGGCCAACGTCCTGACTTTC
TRBJ2-7 - TRBV4-1 TRBD1 CASSQRQGASYEQYF TGCGCCAGCAGCCAAAGGCAGGGGGCGTCCTACGAGCAGTACTTC